The rows below give T cell receptor beta chains drawn from one sample of a study of cytotoxic CD8 clonotypes in ibrutinib-treated CLL. Assay used: immunoSEQ multiplex PCR; TCRdb lists only in-frame clones, some missing. The sample records about 300,000 clones, 60% to 80% being singletons. The sequenced sample was PBMCs, obtained at disease progression, from a patient treated with ibrutinib. The receptor set was obtained from a human donor with chronic lymphocytic leukemia. Both conserved end residues are part of each CDR3. A D gene is named only where the DNA matches it firmly. For some rows the clone size is stated as once, few or many, or as a class when expanded; others skip it.

>.|TRBV27|few|TRBJ1-4
CASSLLGINEKLFF
TGTGCCAGCAGTTTACTGGGGATTAATGAAAAACTGTTTTTT
>TRBD1|TRBV2|few|TRBJ1-2
CASSEVAKKGAHF
TGTGCCAGCAGTGAAGTCGCTAAGAAGGGGGCTCACTTC
>.|TRBV15|.|TRBJ1-4
CATSRDFETLGRKLFF
TGTGCCACCAGCAGAGATTTCGAGACCTTGGGGAGAAAACTGTTTTTT
>.|TRBV29-1|.|TRBJ2-2
CSAQWGANTGELFF
TGCAGCGCACAGTGGGGGGCGAACACCGGGGAGCTGTTTTTT
>TRBD1|TRBV11-2|.|TRBJ2-5
CASSSRDRGETQYF
TGTGCCAGCAGCTCCAGGGACAGGGGAGAGACCCAGTACTTC
>.|TRBV4-1|.|TRBJ1-5
CASSQDSGGQQPQHF
TGCGCCAGCAGCCAAGATAGCGGGGGGCAGCAGCCCCAGCATTTT
>.|TRBV6-5|.|TRBJ1-4
CASLQSRFF
TGTGCCAGCCTACAGTCGCGCTTTTTT
>TRBD2|TRBV5-1|.|TRBJ2-1
CASSLDGGGRYSYNEQFF
TGCGCCAGCAGCTTGGATGGCGGGGGGCGTTACTCCTACAATGAGCAGTTCTTC
>.|TRBV7-8|.|TRBJ1-5
CASSFLGRYDQPQHF
TGTGCCAGCAGCTTTCTGGGACGCTACGATCAGCCCCAGCATTTT
>TRBD1|TRBV28|.|TRBJ2-5
CASSTPYRGRVRETQYF
TGTGCCAGCAGTACACCTTACAGGGGGCGGGTAAGAGAGACCCAGTACTTC
>.|TRBV11-3|once|TRBJ2-2
CASSGRGRGAGELFF
TGTGCCAGCAGCGGTAGGGGACGAGGGGCCGGGGAGCTGTTTTTT
>.|TRBV27|.|TRBJ1-1
CASSPSGGRLENTEAFF
TGTGCCAGCAGTCCATCCGGGGGGCGACTGGAAAACACTGAAGCTTTCTTT
>.|TRBV29-1|.|TRBJ1-2
CSVEATENYGYTF
TGCAGCGTTGAAGCCACAGAGAACTATGGCTACACCTTC
>.|TRBV19|.|TRBJ2-2
CASTVAAPVGELFF
TGTGCCAGTACCGTGGCAGCCCCCGTCGGGGAGCTGTTTTTT
>.|TRBV9|.|TRBJ1-4
CASSVGPQVEKLFF
TGTGCCAGCAGCGTAGGACCCCAGGTCGAAAAACTGTTTTTT
>TRBD2|TRBV7-2|.|TRBJ2-3
CASSHLGGLAGGLPDTQYF
TGTGCCAGCAGTCACCTCGGCGGACTAGCGGGGGGGCTCCCAGATACGCAGTATTTT
>TRBD2|TRBV29-1|.|TRBJ2-1
CSVEGLAGGSYNEQFF
TGCAGCGTTGAGGGACTAGCGGGAGGGTCCTACAATGAGCAGTTCTTC
>.|TRBV10-3|few|TRBJ2-7
CAISDGLNSYEQYF
TGTGCCATCAGTGATGGGCTTAACTCCTACGAGCAGTACTTC
>TRBD1|TRBV18|.|TRBJ2-7
CASSAGNRGLSYEQYF
TGTGCCAGCTCAGCGGGGAACAGGGGGCTCTCCTACGAGCAGTACTTC
>TRBD1|TRBV5-1|few|TRBJ2-7
CASSWGTGSYEQYF
TGCGCCAGCAGTTGGGGGACAGGGTCTTACGAGCAGTACTTC
>.|TRBV2|.|TRBJ2-3
CATVITDTQYF
TGTGCCACCGTGATCACAGATACGCAGTATTTT
>.|TRBV5-1|.|TRBJ2-3
CASTQPYTDTQYF
TGCGCCAGCACCCAACCCTACACAGATACGCAGTATTTT